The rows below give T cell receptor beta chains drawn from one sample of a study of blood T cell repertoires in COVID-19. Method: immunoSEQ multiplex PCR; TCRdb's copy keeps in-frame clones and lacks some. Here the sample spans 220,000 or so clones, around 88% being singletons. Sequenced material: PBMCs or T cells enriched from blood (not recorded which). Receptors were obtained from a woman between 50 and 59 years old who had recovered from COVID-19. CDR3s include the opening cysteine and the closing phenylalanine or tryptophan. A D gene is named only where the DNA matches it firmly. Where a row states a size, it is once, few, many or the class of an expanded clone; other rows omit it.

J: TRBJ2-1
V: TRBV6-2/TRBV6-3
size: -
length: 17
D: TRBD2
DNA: TGTGCCAGCAGTTACACCCTACTAGCGGGAAGAAACAATGAGCAGTTCTTC
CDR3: CASSYTLLAGRNNEQFF

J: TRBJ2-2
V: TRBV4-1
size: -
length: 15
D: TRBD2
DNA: TGCGCCAGCTCCTTAGGCGGGGGACGGACCGGGGAGCTGTTTTTT
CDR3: CASSLGGGRTGELFF

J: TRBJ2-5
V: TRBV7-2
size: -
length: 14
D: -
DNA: TGTGCCAGCAGCTTCAGGACTATTTTAGAGACCCAGTACTTC
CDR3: CASSFRTILETQYF

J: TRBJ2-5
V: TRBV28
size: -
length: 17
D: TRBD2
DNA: TGTGCCAGCAGTTTCCAGAGTGCTAGCGGGAGCGGTGAGACCCAGTACTTC
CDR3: CASSFQSASGSGETQYF

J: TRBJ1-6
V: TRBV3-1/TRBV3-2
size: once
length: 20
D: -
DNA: TGTGCCAGCAGCCAAGAAACCGCCGGTCCTCAACAGTCCTATAATTCACCCCTCCACTTT
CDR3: CASSQETAGPQQSYNSPLHF

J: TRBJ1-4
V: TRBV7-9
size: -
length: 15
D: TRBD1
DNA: TGTGCCAGCAGCTTAGCCGGGACAGGGAATGAAAAACTGTTTTTT
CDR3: CASSLAGTGNEKLFF

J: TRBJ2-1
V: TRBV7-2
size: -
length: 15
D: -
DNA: TGTGCCAGCAGACATACAGGTACCTCCTACAATGAGCAGTTCTTC
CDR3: CASRHTGTSYNEQFF

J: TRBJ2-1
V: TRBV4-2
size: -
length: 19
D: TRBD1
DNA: TGTGCCAGCAGCCCCACCGGGACAGTGCTTCCTAATTCCTACAATGAGCAGTTCTTC
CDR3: CASSPTGTVLPNSYNEQFF

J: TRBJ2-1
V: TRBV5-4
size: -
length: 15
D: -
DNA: TGTGCCAGCAGCCTCCAGGGGAGATCCTACAATGAGCAGTTCTTC
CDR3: CASSLQGRSYNEQFF

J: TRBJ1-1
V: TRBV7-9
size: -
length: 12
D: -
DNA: TGTGCCAGCAGCCGGGATAATCCTGAAGCTTTCTTT
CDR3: CASSRDNPEAFF

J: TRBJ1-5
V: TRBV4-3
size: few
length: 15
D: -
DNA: TGCGCCAGCAGCCCTGGACAGTTTAGCAATCAGCCCCAGCATTTT
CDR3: CASSPGQFSNQPQHF

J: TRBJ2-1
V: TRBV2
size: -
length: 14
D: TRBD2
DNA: TGTGCCAGCAGCGCAACAGCGGGGGAAGGGGAGCAGTTCTTC
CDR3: CASSATAGEGEQFF

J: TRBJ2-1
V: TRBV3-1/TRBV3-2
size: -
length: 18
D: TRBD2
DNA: TGTGCCAGCAGCCGCCCCGGGACTAGCGGTGCCTCCTACAATGAGCAGTTCTTC
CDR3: CASSRPGTSGASYNEQFF

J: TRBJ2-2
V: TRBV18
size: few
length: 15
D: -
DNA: TGTGCCAGCTCACCAGGGACAAAGAACACCGGGGAGCTGTTTTTT
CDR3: CASSPGTKNTGELFF

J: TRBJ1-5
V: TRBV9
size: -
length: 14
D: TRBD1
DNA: TGTGCCAGCAGTGAGACAGGGGGCAATCAGCCCCAGCATTTT
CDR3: CASSETGGNQPQHF

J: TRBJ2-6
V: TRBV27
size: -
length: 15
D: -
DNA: TGTGCCAGCAGTAATCCAGGGTCTGGGGCCAACGTCCTGACTTTC
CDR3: CASSNPGSGANVLTF

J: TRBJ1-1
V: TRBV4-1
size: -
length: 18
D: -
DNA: TGCGCCAGCAGCCAAGATACTCCCGGCAGGGTTAAAGACACTGAAGCTTTCTTT
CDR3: CASSQDTPGRVKDTEAFF